This T cell receptor beta chain was sequenced during a study of Graves' ophthalmopathy and Graves' hyperthyroidism. The germline V gene has CDR1 ENHRY and CDR2 SYGVKD. The CDR3 loop spans 10 amino acids. The V end was cut by 10 bases, the J end by 11 bases, with 11 bases between. Researchers took RNA transcripts and amplified TCR beta CDR3 regions from them. HTBI primers were used in a first-round RT-PCR, which preceded a second-round multiplex PCR. TCRdb called the multiplex PCR reads again in MiXCR, with one record for every CDR3 protein. In the table there are around 1,200,000 distinct CDR3 sequences, about two fifths of which are singletons. Each diagnosis was determined on the basis of clinical symptoms, serum thyroxine, TRAb, thyroid ultrasound and orbital computed tomography.

The chain employs TRBV10-3 and TRBJ1-4; D is unresolved. The source material was peripheral blood or thyroid tissue (not recorded which). The receptor's source is an adult man with Graves' hyperthyroidism. The CDR3 region is CASNPTKLFF. As DNA, the CDR3 is TGTGCCAGCAACCCCACGAAACTGTTTTTT.